This T cell receptor beta chain was captured by sequencing in a study of blood T cell repertoires in COVID-19. Study overall: Specimens from acute and convalescent COVID-19 originated in the United States, Italy and Spain.

The assay was immunoSEQ multiplex PCR, and TCRdb's table has in-frame clones only and misses some. The repertoire includes more than 45,000 clones, 75% to 85% of them detected once, and 15% to 20% sits in the top ten. A single count supports this clone. CDR1 SGHKS and CDR2 YYEKEE come from the germline V gene (reference sequence). There are 17 residues in the CDR3. Trimming removed 3 bases at V and 10 bases at J, with 23 bases between. The clonotype was recovered from a middle-aged man with acute or convalescent COVID-19. The J gene is TRBJ1-6, the V gene TRBV5-5, with a tentative D call TRBD1 (6 bases). The sequencing sample was made of peripheral blood. The CDR3 region is CASSSTGSRFVRSPLHF. CDR3 sequence (DNA): TGTGCCAGCAGCTCAACAGGGTCTCGGTTCGTGAGATCACCCCTCCACTTT.